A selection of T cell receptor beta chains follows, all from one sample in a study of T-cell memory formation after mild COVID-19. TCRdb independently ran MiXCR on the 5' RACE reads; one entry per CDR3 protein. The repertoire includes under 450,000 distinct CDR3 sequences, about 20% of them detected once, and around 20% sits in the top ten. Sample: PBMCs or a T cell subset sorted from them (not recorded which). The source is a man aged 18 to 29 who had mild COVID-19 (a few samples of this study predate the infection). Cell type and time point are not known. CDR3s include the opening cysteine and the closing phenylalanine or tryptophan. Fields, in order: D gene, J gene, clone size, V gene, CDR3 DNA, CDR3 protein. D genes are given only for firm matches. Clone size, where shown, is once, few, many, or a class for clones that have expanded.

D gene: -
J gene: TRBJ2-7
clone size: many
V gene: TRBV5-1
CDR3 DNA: TGCGCCAGCAGCCGCACTGGGACGGAGAGGTACGAGCAGTACTTC
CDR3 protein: CASSRTGTERYEQYF

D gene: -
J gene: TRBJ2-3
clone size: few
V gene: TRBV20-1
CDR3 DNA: TGCAGTGCTAGACGTGCGGGGGCCTTGGATACGCAGTATTTT
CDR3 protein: CSARRAGALDTQYF

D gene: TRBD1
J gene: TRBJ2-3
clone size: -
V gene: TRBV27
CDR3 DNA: TGTGCCAGCAGTCCCGGACAGGGCGGCGCGGAGACGTATTTT
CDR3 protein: CASSPGQGGAETYF

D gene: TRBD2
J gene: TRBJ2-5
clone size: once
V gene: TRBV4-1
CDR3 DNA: TGCGCCAGCAGCCCCGGGACTAGCGGGGGAAGATTCCAAGAGACCCAGTACTTC
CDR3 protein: CASSPGTSGGRFQETQYF

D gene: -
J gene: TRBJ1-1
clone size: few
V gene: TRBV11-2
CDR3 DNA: TGTGCCAGCAGGAATGGAGTGAACACTGAAGCTTTCTTT
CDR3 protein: CASRNGVNTEAFF

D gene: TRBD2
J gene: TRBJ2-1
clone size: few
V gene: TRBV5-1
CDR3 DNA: TGCGCCAGCAGCTTGGCGGGGGGTACGGGTGAGCAGTTCTTC
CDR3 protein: CASSLAGGTGEQFF

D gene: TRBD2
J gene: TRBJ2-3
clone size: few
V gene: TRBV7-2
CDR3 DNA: TGTGCCAGCAGCTTAGTAATAGCGGGGGCTAGCACAGATACGCAGTATTTT
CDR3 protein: CASSLVIAGASTDTQYF

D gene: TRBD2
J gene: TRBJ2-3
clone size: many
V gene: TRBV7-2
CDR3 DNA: TGTGCCAGCAGCCTAGCGGGGTCAGATACGCAGTATTTT
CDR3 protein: CASSLAGSDTQYF

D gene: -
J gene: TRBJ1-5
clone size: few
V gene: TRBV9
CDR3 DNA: TGTGCCAGCAGCGTTGGGGGGGCAAGCAATCAGCCCCAGCATTTT
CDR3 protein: CASSVGGASNQPQHF

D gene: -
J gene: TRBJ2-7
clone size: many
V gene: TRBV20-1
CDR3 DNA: TGCAGTGCTAGAGCCGACAGCCTCTCCAGCGGGCAGTACTTC
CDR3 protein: CSARADSLSSGQYF

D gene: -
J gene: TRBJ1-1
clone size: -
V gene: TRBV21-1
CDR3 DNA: TGTGCCAGCAGCAAATGGGAAGGGGATGATCCGAACACTGAAGCTTTCTTT
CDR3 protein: CASSKWEGDDPNTEAFF

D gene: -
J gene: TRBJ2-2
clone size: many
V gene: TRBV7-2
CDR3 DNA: TGTGCCAGCAGCTTAAAGCCCGGCTCGGTCACCGGGGAGCTGTTTTTT
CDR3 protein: CASSLKPGSVTGELFF

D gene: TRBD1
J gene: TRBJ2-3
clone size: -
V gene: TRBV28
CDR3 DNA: TGTGCCAGCAGTCCCGGGACAGGGGCATATACGCAGTATTTT
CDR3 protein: CASSPGTGAYTQYF

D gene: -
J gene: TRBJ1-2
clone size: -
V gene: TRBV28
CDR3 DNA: TGTGCCAGCAGTTCGGCGGGCACAGCCGGGGGCTACACCTTC
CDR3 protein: CASSSAGTAGGYTF

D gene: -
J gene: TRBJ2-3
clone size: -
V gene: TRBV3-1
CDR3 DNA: TGTGCCAGCAGCCAAGAAATACTGGCAGATACGCAGTATTTT
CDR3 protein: CASSQEILADTQYF

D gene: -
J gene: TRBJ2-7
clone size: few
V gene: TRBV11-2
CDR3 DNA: TGTGCCAGCAGCTTAAGTCCGGCTACCTACGAGCAGTACTTC
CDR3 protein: CASSLSPATYEQYF

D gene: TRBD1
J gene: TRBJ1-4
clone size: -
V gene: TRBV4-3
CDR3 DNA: TGCGCCAGCAGCCCGGGACAGGGGGTGGACGATGAAAAACTGTTTTTT
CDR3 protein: CASSPGQGVDDEKLFF

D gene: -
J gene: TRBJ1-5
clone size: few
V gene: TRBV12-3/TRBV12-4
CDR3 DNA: TGTGCCAGCAGTTTAGGTGGGGGACACAATCAGCCCCAGCATTTT
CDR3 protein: CASSLGGGHNQPQHF

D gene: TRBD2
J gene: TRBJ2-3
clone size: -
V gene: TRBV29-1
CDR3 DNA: TGCAGCGTTGTCCTAGCGGGGGATGGCACAGATACGCAGTATTTT
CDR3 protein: CSVVLAGDGTDTQYF

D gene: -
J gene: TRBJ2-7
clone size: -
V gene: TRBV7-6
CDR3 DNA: TGTGCCAGCAGCCCGGCAGGGGATATCCGATCCGAGCAGTACTTC
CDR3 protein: CASSPAGDIRSEQYF

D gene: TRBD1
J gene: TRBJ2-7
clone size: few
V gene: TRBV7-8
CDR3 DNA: TGTGCCAGCACCCATTGGGGACAGGGGGCGCGGGAGCAGTACTTC
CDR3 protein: CASTHWGQGAREQYF

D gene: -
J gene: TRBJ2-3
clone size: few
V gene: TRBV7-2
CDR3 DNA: TGTGCCAGCAGCACCTTTGACCGCCCCGGGGATACGCAGTATTTT
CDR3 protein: CASSTFDRPGDTQYF

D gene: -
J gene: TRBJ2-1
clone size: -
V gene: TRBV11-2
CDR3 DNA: TGTGCCAGCAGCTTATCGGCGGGGCCCGCCAATGAGCAGTTCTTC
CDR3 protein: CASSLSAGPANEQFF

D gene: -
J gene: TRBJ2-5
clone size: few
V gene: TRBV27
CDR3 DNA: TGTGCCAGCAGTTTTCACGTCGCGGGGACCCAGTACTTC
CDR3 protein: CASSFHVAGTQYF